This T cell receptor beta chain was profiled in a study of blood T cell repertoires in COVID-19. Germline CDR1 and CDR2: SGHVS and FQNEAQ. Trimming pared 5 bases from V and 8 bases from J, leaving 18 bases between. CDR3 length equals 15 residues. The protocol was immunoSEQ multiplex PCR, while the TCRdb copy is restricted to in-frame clones and leaves out a portion. Of more than 300,000 clones listed, about 90% are singletons. The rearrangement uses TRBV7-8 and TRBJ1-4; D is perhaps TRBD1 (5 bases). The sequenced material came from peripheral blood. This clonotype was obtained from a woman younger than 45 with COVID-19, enrolled during active disease. The DNA of the CDR3 is TGTGCCAGCAGCCCCCAGGCGGGGGGAAGGGAAAAACTGTTTTTT. Its translation: CASSPQAGGREKLFF.